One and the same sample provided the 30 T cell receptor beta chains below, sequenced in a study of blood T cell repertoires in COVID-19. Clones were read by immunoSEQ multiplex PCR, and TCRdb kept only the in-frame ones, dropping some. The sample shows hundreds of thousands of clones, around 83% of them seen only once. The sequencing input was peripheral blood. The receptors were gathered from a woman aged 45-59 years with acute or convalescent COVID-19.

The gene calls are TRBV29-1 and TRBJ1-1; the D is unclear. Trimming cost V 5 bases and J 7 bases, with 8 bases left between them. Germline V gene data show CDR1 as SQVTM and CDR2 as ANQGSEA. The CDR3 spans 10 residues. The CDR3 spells CSVSHGEAFF. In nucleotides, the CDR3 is TGCAGCGTTTCCCACGGTGAAGCTTTCTTT.

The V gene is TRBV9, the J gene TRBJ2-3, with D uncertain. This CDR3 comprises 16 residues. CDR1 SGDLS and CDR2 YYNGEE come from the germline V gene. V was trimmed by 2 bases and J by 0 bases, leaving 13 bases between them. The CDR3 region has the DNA TGTGCCAGCAGCGTCTATGGAGACCTCAGCACAGATACGCAGTATTTT. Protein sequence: CASSVYGDLSTDTQYF.

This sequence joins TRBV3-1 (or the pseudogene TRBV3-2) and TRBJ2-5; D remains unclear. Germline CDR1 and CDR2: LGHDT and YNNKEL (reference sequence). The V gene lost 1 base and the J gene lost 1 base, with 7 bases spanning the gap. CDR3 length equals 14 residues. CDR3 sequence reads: CASSQVSPQETQYF. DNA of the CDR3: TGTGCCAGCAGCCAAGTGAGCCCCCAAGAGACCCAGTACTTC.

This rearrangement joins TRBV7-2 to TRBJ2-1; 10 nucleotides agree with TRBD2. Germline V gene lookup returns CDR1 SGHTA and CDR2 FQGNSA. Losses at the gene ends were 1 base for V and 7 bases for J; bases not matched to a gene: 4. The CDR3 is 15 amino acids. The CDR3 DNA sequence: TGTGCCAGCAGCTTAGTAGCGGGAGGTGGAAATGAGCAGTTCTTC. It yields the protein CASSLVAGGGNEQFF.

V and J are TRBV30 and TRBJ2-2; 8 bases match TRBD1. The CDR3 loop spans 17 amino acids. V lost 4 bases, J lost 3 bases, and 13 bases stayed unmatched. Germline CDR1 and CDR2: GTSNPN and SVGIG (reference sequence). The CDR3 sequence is CAWIGQGAKAYTGELFF. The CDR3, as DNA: TGTGCCTGGATCGGGCAGGGGGCGAAGGCCTACACCGGGGAGCTGTTTTTT.

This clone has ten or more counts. DNA for the CDR3: TGTGCCAGCAGGGGACAGGGTACCACCGGGGAGCTGTTTTTT. Translated: CASRGQGTTGELFF. The chain is built from TRBV6-6 and TRBJ2-2; 9 positions match TRBD1. The germline V gene encodes CDR1 MNHNY and CDR2 SVGAGI (reference sequence). The CDR3 sequence is 14 residues long. With 6 bases clipped from V and 4 bases from J, the junction kept 3 bases outside the gene matches.

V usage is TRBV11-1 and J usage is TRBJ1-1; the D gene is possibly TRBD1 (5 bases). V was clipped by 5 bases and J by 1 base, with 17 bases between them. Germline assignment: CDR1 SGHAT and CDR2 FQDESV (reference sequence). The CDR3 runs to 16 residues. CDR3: CASSHLRSGKNTEAFF. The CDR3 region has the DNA TGTGCCAGCAGCCACCTTCGATCAGGGAAGAACACTGAAGCTTTCTTT.

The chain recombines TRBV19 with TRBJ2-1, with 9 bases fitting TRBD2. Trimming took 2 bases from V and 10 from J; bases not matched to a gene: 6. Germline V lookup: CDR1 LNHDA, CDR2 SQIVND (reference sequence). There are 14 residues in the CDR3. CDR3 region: CASSILSSGEEQFF. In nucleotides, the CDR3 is TGTGCCAGTAGTATACTTTCTAGCGGGGAGGAGCAGTTCTTC.

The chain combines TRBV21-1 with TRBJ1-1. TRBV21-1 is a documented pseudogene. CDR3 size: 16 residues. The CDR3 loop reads CASSKARISMNTEAFF. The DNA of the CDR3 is TGTGCCAGCAGCAAAGCGCGGATCAGCATGAACACTGAAGCTTTCTTT.

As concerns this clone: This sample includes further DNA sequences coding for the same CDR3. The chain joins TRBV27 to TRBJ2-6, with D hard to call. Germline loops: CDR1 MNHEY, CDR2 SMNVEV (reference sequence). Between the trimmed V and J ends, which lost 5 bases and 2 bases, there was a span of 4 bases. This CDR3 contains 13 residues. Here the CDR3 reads CASSRAGANVLTF. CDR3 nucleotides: TGTGCCAGCAGTAGAGCTGGGGCCAACGTCCTGACTTTC. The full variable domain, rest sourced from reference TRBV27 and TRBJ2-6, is EAQVTQNPRYLITVTGKKLTVTCSQNMNHEYMSWYRQDPGLGLRQIYYSMNVEVTDKGDVPEGYKVSRKEKRNFPLILESPSPNQTSLYFCASSRAGANVLTFGAGSRLTVL.

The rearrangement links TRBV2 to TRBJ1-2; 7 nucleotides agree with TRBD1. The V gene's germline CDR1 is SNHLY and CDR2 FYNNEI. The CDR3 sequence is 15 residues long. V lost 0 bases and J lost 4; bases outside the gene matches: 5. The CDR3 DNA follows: TGTGCCAGCAGTGAAGCCCGAGACAGGGTCTATGGCTACACCTTC. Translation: CASSEARDRVYGYTF.

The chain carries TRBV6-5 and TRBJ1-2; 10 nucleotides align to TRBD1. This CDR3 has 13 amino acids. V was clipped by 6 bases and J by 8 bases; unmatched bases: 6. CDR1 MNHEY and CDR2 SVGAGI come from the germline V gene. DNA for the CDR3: TGTGCCAGCAGCAGACAGGGGGCGAAGGGCTACACCTTC. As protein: CASSRQGAKGYTF.

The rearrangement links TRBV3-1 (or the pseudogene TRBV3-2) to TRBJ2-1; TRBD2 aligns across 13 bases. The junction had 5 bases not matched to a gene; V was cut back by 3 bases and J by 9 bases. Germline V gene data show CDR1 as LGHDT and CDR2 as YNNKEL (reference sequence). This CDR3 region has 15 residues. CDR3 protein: CASSQRRLAGGEQFF. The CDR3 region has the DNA TGTGCCAGCAGCCAGAGACGACTAGCGGGAGGTGAGCAGTTCTTC.

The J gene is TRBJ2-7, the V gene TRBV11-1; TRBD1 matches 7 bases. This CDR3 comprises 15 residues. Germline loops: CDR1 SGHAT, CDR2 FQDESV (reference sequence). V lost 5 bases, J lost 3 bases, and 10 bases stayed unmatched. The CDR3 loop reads CASSLGQVGDYEQYF. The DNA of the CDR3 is TGTGCCAGCAGCCTAGGACAGGTCGGCGACTACGAGCAGTACTTC.

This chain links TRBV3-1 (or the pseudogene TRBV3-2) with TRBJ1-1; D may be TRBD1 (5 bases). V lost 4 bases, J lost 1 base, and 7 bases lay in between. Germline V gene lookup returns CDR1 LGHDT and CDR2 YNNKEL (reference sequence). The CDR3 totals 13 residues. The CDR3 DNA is TGTGCCAGCAGCCCTACAGGGAACACTGAAGCTTTCTTT. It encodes CASSPTGNTEAFF.

CDR3 in amino acids: CASSANLGGVDTQYF. CDR3 nucleotide sequence: TGTGCCAGCAGCGCCAATCTAGGGGGGGTAGATACGCAGTATTTT. The rearrangement links TRBV7-3 to TRBJ2-3; D perhaps matches TRBD2 (7 bases). Between the trimmed V and J ends, which lost 5 bases and 5 bases, there was a span of 17 bases. This CDR3 has 15 residues. Looked up from germline, CDR1 is SGHTA and CDR2 is FQGTGA.

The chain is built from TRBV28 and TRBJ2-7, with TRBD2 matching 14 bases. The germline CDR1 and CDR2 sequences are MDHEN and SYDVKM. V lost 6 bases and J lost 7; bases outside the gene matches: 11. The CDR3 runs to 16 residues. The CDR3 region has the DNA TGTGCCAGCAGGGGGACTAGCGGGGGTCGGAGGCGGGAGCAGTACTTC. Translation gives CASRGTSGGRRREQYF.

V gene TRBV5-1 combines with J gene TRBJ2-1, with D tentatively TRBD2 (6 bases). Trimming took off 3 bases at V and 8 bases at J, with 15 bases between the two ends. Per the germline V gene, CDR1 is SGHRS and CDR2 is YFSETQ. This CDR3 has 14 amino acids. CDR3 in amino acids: CASSSRRGNHEQFF. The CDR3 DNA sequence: TGCGCCAGCAGCTCCCGTCGGGGGAACCATGAGCAGTTCTTC.

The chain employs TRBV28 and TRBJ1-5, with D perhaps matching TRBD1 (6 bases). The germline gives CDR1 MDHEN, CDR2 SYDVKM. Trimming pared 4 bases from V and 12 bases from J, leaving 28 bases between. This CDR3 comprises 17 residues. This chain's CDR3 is CASSSPSEDSTPKGQHF. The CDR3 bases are TGTGCCAGCAGTTCCCCCTCCGAGGACAGCACCCCAAAGGGCCAGCATTTT.

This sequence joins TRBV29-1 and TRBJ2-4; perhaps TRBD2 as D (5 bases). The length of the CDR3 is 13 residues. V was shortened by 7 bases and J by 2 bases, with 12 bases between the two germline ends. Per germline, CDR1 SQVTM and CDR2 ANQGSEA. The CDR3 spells CSARGSSKNIQYF. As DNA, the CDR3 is TGCAGCGCCCGAGGGAGCTCCAAAAACATTCAGTACTTC.

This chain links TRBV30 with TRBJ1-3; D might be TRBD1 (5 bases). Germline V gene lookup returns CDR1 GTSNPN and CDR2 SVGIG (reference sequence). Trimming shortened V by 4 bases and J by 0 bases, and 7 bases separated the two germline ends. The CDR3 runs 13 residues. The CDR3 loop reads CAWNRISGNTIYF. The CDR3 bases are TGTGCCTGGAACAGGATCTCTGGAAACACCATATATTTT. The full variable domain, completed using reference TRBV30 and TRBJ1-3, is SQTIHQWPATLVQPVGSPLSLECTVEGTSNPNLYWYRQAAGRGLQLLFYSVGIGQISSEVPQNLSASRPQDRQFILSSKKLLLSDSGFYLCAWNRISGNTIYFGEGSWLTVV.

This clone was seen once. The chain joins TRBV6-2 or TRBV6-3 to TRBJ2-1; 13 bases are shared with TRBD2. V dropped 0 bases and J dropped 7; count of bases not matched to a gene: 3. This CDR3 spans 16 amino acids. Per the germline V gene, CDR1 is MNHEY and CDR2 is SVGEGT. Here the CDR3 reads CASSYSKLAGGNEQFF. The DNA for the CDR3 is TGTGCCAGCAGTTACTCGAAACTAGCGGGAGGGAATGAGCAGTTCTTC.

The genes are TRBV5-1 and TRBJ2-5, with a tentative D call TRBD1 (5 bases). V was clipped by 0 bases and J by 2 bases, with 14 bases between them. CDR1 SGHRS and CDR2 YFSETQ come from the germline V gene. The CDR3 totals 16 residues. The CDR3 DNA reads TGCGCCAGCAGCTTGGGTAAGACAGCAACTCAAGAGACCCAGTACTTC. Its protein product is CASSLGKTATQETQYF.

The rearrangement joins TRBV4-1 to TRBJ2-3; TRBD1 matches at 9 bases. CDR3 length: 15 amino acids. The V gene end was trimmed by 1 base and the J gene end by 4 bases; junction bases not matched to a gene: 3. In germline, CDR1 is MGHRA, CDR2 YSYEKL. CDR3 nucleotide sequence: TGCGCCAGCAGCCAAGGGGACAGGGATGCAGATACGCAGTATTTT. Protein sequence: CASSQGDRDADTQYF.

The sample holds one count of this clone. CDR3 amino acids: CAISELTEREQYF. In DNA, the CDR3 is TGTGCCATCAGTGAGTTGACAGAGAGAGAGCAGTACTTC. The V and J genes are TRBV10-3 and TRBJ2-7, with D maybe TRBD1 (5 bases). From germline, CDR1 is ENHRY and CDR2 SYGVKD. The ends were cut back, 1 base at V and 7 bases at J, with 11 bases in the middle. CDR3 length: 13 residues.

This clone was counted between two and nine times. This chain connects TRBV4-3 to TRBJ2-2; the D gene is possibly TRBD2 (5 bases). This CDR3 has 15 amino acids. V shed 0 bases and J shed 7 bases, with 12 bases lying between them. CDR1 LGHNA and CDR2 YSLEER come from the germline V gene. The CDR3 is CASSQEAGNDGELFF. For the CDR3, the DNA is TGCGCCAGCAGCCAAGAGGCGGGTAACGACGGGGAGCTGTTTTTT.

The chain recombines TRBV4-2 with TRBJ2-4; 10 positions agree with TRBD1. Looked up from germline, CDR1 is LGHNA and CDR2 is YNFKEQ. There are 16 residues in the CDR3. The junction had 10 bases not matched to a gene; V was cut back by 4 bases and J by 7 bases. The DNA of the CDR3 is TGTGCCAGCAGCCGAGATGCCGGGACAGGGGAGAACATTCAGTACTTC. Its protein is CASSRDAGTGENIQYF.

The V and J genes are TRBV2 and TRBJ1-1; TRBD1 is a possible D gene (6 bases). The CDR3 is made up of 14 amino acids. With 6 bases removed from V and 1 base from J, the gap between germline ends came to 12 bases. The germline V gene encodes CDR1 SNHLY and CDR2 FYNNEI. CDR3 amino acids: CASSAQGANTEAFF. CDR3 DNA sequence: TGTGCCAGCAGCGCACAGGGCGCGAACACTGAAGCTTTCTTT.

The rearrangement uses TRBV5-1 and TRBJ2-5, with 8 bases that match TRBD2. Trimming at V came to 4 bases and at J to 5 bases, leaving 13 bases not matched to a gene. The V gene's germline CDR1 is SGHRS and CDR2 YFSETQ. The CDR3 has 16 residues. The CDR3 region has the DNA TGCGCCAGCAGCCCTCGCGGAGCGGGGGCCCGGGAGACCCAGTACTTC. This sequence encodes CASSPRGAGARETQYF.

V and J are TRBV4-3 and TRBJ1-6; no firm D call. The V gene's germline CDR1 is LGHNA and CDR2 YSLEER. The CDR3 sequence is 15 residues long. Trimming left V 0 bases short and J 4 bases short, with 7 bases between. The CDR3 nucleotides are TGCGCCAGCAGCCAAGATCGGGAGTATAATTCACCCCTCCACTTT. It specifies CASSQDREYNSPLHF.